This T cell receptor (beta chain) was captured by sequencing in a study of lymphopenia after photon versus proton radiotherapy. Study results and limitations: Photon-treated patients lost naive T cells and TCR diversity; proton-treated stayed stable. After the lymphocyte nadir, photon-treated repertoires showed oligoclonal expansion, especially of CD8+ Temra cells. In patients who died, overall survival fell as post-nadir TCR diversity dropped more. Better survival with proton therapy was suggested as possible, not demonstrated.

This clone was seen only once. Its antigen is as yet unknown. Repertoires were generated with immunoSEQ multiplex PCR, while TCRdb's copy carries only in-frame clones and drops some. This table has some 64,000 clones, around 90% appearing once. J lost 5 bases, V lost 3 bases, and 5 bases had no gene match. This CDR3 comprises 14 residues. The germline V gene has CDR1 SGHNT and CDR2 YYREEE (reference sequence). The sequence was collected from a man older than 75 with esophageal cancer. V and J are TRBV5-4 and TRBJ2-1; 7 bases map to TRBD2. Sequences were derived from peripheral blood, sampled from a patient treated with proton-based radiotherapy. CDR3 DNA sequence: TGTGCCAGCAGCTCCTCAGCGGGGCACAATGAGCAGTTCTTC. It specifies CASSSSAGHNEQFF. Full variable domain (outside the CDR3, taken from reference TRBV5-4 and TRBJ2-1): ETGVTQSPTHLIKTRGQQVTLRCSSQSGHNTVSWYQQALGQGPQFIFQYYREEENGRGNFPPRFSGLQFPNYSSELNVNALELDDSALYLCASSSSAGHNEQFFGPGTRLTVL.